Described below is a single T cell receptor beta chain sequence and its context. Its antigen remains unidentified. This specimen belongs to a study of lymphopenia after photon versus proton radiotherapy. Study observations and caveats: Under photons, naive T cells and diversity fell while effector/memory populations rose.

TCRdb's table, derived via immunoSEQ multiplex PCR, lists solely in-frame clones and lacks some. The data contain about 30,000 clones, about 93% of them singletons. Germline V CDR1 and CDR2: SGHRS, YFSETQ. Trimming took 4 bases from V and 3 from J; bases not matched to a gene: 4. The CDR3 has 15 residues. This sequence joins TRBV5-1 and TRBJ2-1; 10 nucleotides line up with TRBD1. The sequences come from peripheral blood, collected from a patient treated with photon-based radiotherapy. This TCR was recovered from a woman aged 45-65 years with cholangiocarcinoma. CDR3 protein: CASSGQGEGYNEQFF. In DNA form, the CDR3 reads TGCGCCAGCAGCGGACAGGGGGAAGGCTACAATGAGCAGTTCTTC.